A selection of T cell receptor beta chains follows, all from one sample in a study of OX40 agonist ivuxolimab in advanced cancers. Repertoires were generated with immunoSEQ multiplex PCR, while TCRdb's copy carries only in-frame clones and drops some. Among 100,000 to 150,000 clones listed, around 90% were seen once. The sequencing used CD4+ or CD8+ T cells sorted from blood, collected in a trial of the OX40 agonist ivuxolimab. The receptors stem from an adult with an advanced solid tumor such as melanoma, head and neck, liver or kidney cancer. Each CDR3 is given with its conserved first and last residue. D genes are given only for firm matches. Part of the rows lack a size; the others show once, few, many or a class for expanded clones.

CDR3 length: 16
D gene: TRBD1
clone size: once
J gene: TRBJ2-5
V gene: TRBV2
CDR3 DNA: TGTGCCAGCAGTGAAAGGGGACAGGAACCCCAAGAGACCCAGTACTTC
CDR3 protein: CASSERGQEPQETQYF

CDR3 length: 13
D gene: TRBD1
clone size: -
J gene: TRBJ1-1
V gene: TRBV6-1
CDR3 DNA: TGTGCCACCACTTGGACAGGGGAAAGTCAAGCTTTCTTT
CDR3 protein: CATTWTGESQAFF

CDR3 length: 11
D gene: -
clone size: -
J gene: TRBJ2-7
V gene: TRBV11-1
CDR3 DNA: TGTGCCAGCAGCCCCAGCGTTGAGCAGTACTTC
CDR3 protein: CASSPSVEQYF

CDR3 length: 15
D gene: TRBD1
clone size: -
J gene: TRBJ1-1
V gene: TRBV6-1
CDR3 DNA: TGTGCCAGCAGTGAGGGGACAGGGTGGGGCACTGAAGCTTTCTTT
CDR3 protein: CASSEGTGWGTEAFF

CDR3 length: 11
D gene: -
clone size: -
J gene: TRBJ2-7
V gene: TRBV2
CDR3 DNA: TGTGCCAGCCGCGGTTCCTACGAGCAGTACTTC
CDR3 protein: CASRGSYEQYF

CDR3 length: 13
D gene: -
clone size: -
J gene: TRBJ1-5
V gene: TRBV14
CDR3 DNA: TGTGCCAGCAGCCAAGGGGTATTACAGCCCCAGCATTTT
CDR3 protein: CASSQGVLQPQHF

CDR3 length: 14
D gene: -
clone size: -
J gene: TRBJ2-7
V gene: TRBV9
CDR3 DNA: TGTGCCAGCAGCCCCCGACAGGCTTTCTACGAGCAGTACTTC
CDR3 protein: CASSPRQAFYEQYF

CDR3 length: 15
D gene: -
clone size: -
J gene: TRBJ1-3
V gene: TRBV7-6
CDR3 DNA: TGTGCCAGCAGCCAATATGGAGGCTCTGGAAACACCATATATTTT
CDR3 protein: CASSQYGGSGNTIYF

CDR3 length: 13
D gene: -
clone size: -
J gene: TRBJ2-3
V gene: TRBV16
CDR3 DNA: TGTGCCAGCAGCCAATCTACAACAGATACGCAGTATTTT
CDR3 protein: CASSQSTTDTQYF

CDR3 length: 14
D gene: TRBD1
clone size: -
J gene: TRBJ2-1
V gene: TRBV19
CDR3 DNA: TGTGCCAGTACCTTTGACAGGGCCTACAATGAGCAGTTCTTC
CDR3 protein: CASTFDRAYNEQFF

CDR3 length: 14
D gene: -
clone size: -
J gene: TRBJ1-1
V gene: TRBV2
CDR3 DNA: TGTGCCAGCAGTACTCTGGGGGGGAACACTGAAGCTTTCTTT
CDR3 protein: CASSTLGGNTEAFF

CDR3 length: 15
D gene: -
clone size: few
J gene: TRBJ2-6
V gene: TRBV7-3
CDR3 DNA: TGTGCCAGCAGCTTATCGGACTCTGGGGCCAACGTCCTGACTTTC
CDR3 protein: CASSLSDSGANVLTF

CDR3 length: 14
D gene: -
clone size: -
J gene: TRBJ2-5
V gene: TRBV14
CDR3 DNA: TGTGCCAGCAGCCAAGTATCCAGGGAGGAGACCCAGTACTTC
CDR3 protein: CASSQVSREETQYF

CDR3 length: 13
D gene: -
clone size: -
J gene: TRBJ2-3
V gene: TRBV11-3
CDR3 DNA: TGTGCCGGCAGCGGACGGGGTCCAGATACGCAGTATTTT
CDR3 protein: CAGSGRGPDTQYF

CDR3 length: 11
D gene: -
clone size: -
J gene: TRBJ2-7
V gene: TRBV2
CDR3 DNA: TGTGCCAGCAGTGTTCGGGGCGAGCAGTACTTC
CDR3 protein: CASSVRGEQYF

CDR3 length: 13
D gene: -
clone size: few
J gene: TRBJ2-1
V gene: TRBV28
CDR3 DNA: TGTGCCAGCAGTTTAGGACAGAGCCATGAGCAGTTCTTC
CDR3 protein: CASSLGQSHEQFF

CDR3 length: 14
D gene: TRBD1
clone size: -
J gene: TRBJ2-7
V gene: TRBV9
CDR3 DNA: TGTGCCAGCAGCGGGACAGGCACCTCCTACGAGCAGTACTTC
CDR3 protein: CASSGTGTSYEQYF

CDR3 length: 12
D gene: -
clone size: -
J gene: TRBJ1-2
V gene: TRBV30
CDR3 DNA: TGTGCCTGGAGTGAGGTCGACTATGGCTACACCTTC
CDR3 protein: CAWSEVDYGYTF

CDR3 length: 15
D gene: -
clone size: -
J gene: TRBJ1-1
V gene: TRBV18
CDR3 DNA: TGTGCCAGCTCTACCAGCAAGGGGGTGAACACTGAAGCTTTCTTT
CDR3 protein: CASSTSKGVNTEAFF

CDR3 length: 9
D gene: -
clone size: -
J gene: TRBJ1-5
V gene: TRBV19
CDR3 DNA: TGCATCCGGGCTCAGCCCCAGCATTTT
CDR3 protein: CIRAQPQHF

CDR3 length: 16
D gene: TRBD2
clone size: -
J gene: TRBJ2-1
V gene: TRBV7-3
CDR3 DNA: TGTGCCAGCAGCCCCTCGGTGGTAGCGGGAGTAAATGAGCAGTTCTTC
CDR3 protein: CASSPSVVAGVNEQFF

CDR3 length: 16
D gene: TRBD1
clone size: -
J gene: TRBJ2-5
V gene: TRBV11-3
CDR3 DNA: TGTGCCAGCAACGCGGGACAGGGTCTATCCCAAGAGACCCAGTACTTC
CDR3 protein: CASNAGQGLSQETQYF